The clone carrying this TCR beta chain was seen repeatedly, ten times or more. V was clipped by 5 bases and J by 6 bases, with 11 bases between them. This CDR3 spans 14 amino acids. Germline V gene lookup returns CDR1 MGHDK and CDR2 SYGVNS. This record belongs to a study of control samples from healthy donors and cancer patients. Assay used: immunoSEQ multiplex PCR; TCRdb lists only in-frame clones, some missing. Of 100,000 to 150,000 clones listed, around 86% are singletons. The TCR comes from a man in his forties in good health. The genes are TRBV25-1 and TRBJ1-6, with TRBD1 as a possible D gene (5 bases). The material sequenced was blood. The CDR3 DNA reads TGTGCCAGCAGTAAGGTGGGGGTTAATTCACCCCTCCACTTT. This sequence encodes CASSKVGVNSPLHF. Full variable domain (missing parts from reference TRBV25-1 and TRBJ1-6): EADIYQTPRYLVIGTGKKITLECSQTMGHDKMYWYQQDPGMELHLIHYSYGVNSTEKGDLSSESTVSRIRTEHFPLTLESARPSHTSQYLCASSKVGVNSPLHFGNGTRLTVT.